The clone carrying this T cell receptor (beta chain) was observed many times. The data stem from a study of T cells in Graves' hyperthyroidism and ophthalmopathy. Looking at the study overall: Upon initial diagnosis and before any treatment, peripheral blood was collected.

TCR beta CDR3 sequences were amplified from RNA transcripts. With the HTBI primer set, the TCR CDR3 went through a first round of RT-PCR. Each CDR3 protein gets one entry after TCRdb re-called the multiplex PCR reads with MiXCR. The table records a few hundred thousand distinct CDR3 sequences, around 15% of them present only once. V dropped 0 bases and J dropped 0 bases, with 14 bases sitting between them. The CDR3 covers 17 residues. CDR1 is SGHRS and CDR2 is YFSETQ in the germline V gene. The sequence was obtained from a woman in her late teens or twenties with Graves' hyperthyroidism. The gene calls are TRBV5-1 and TRBJ2-3, with a tentative D call TRBD2 (6 bases). Sequencing was carried out using blood. The CDR3 DNA reads as TGCGCCAGCAGCTTGGTAACGGGGGAGCCTAGCACAGATACGCAGTATTTT. Its translation is CASSLVTGEPSTDTQYF.